This T cell receptor beta chain stems from a study of OX40 agonist ivuxolimab in advanced cancers. The overall study: In this trial design, patients received ivuxolimab intravenously at 0.01 to 10 mg/kg every 2 weeks.

This CDR3 region has 18 residues. The germline V gene has CDR1 SQVTM and CDR2 ANQGSEA. The V and J ends lost 3 bases and 4 bases respectively, with 22 bases between them. Method: immunoSEQ multiplex PCR; TCRdb's copy keeps in-frame clones and lacks some. The table lists 60,000 to 70,000 clones, approximately 90% of them singletons. This clone has only one observation. Its antigen is unknown. Whole-study findings and limits: Still undetermined is the antigen specificity of the expanded peripheral T cells. Patients with a partial response at 0.1-3.0 mg/kg had among the lowest clonal expansion.

V gene TRBV29-1 combines with J gene TRBJ1-6; D not certain. Specimen: CD4+ or CD8+ T cells sorted from blood, collected in a trial of the OX40 agonist ivuxolimab. The source of this sequence is an adult with an advanced solid tumor such as melanoma, head and neck, liver or kidney cancer. This CDR3 reads CSVERRDKKATYNSPLHF. CDR3 nucleotide sequence: TGCAGCGTTGAGCGACGTGACAAGAAGGCTACTTATAATTCACCCCTCCACTTT.